The clone carrying this TCR beta chain has a single count. This entry comes from a study of blood T cell repertoires in COVID-19. For the study at large: Specimens from acute and convalescent COVID-19 originated in the United States, Italy and Spain. PBMCs, B-cell-depleted T cells, or T cells were the source of the cDNA or gDNA that made up the material.

The CDR3 contains 16 residues. V dropped 6 bases and J dropped 3; count of bases not matched to a gene: 10. The germline gives CDR1 ENHRY, CDR2 SYGVKD. Study processing details: Nucleated cell number was recorded as an estimate derived from reference gene primer amplification. The table came from immunoSEQ multiplex PCR; TCRdb's copy has only in-frame clones and leaves some out. V, J and clone size were drawn from that table, and D and trimming were deduced from the DNA. The repertoire holds under 75,000 clones, under 85% seen once, with 4.5% to 7% in the top ten. The TCR was taken from a woman aged 70 to 79 with acute or convalescent COVID-19. The V and J genes are TRBV10-3 and TRBJ2-2; 7 positions match TRBD1. Specimen: peripheral blood. CDR3 sequence: CAIRDPQGVYTGELFF. The CDR3 DNA follows: TGTGCCATCAGAGACCCTCAGGGGGTATACACCGGGGAGCTGTTTTTT.